The present TCR beta chain was sequenced within a study of blood T cell repertoires in COVID-19. Study at large: Material from acute and convalescent COVID-19 was sourced from the United States, Italy and Spain. In each case, the material was cDNA or gDNA derived from T cells, B-cell-depleted T cells, or PBMCs.

After removal of 5 bases from V and 1 base from J, the junction contained 2 bases not matched to a gene. CDR3 length equals 15 residues. From germline, CDR1 is SGHAT and CDR2 FQNNGV. In the original processing: For nucleated cells, counts were estimated from reference gene primer amplification. TCRdb keeps only in-frame clones here, not all; method: immunoSEQ multiplex PCR. V and J calls and clone size are those listed in that table; D and trimming were worked out from the DNA. Counted here are 250,000 or so clones, 86% occurring once; the ten biggest clones make up just under 9%. The sample was peripheral blood. The clonotype originates from a man aged 40-50 years with active or convalescent COVID-19. The chain uses TRBV11-2 and TRBJ2-3; 11 positions match TRBD2. The CDR3 bases are TGTGCCAGCAGCGGGGGACTAGCGGGCACAGATACGCAGTATTTT. Amino acid sequence: CASSGGLAGTDTQYF.